This T cell receptor (beta chain) appears in the sequencing data of a study of blood T cell repertoires in COVID-19. Study-wide background: Italy, Spain and the United States were the sources of the convalescent and acute COVID-19 samples. The cDNA or gDNA used as material had been derived from T cells, B-cell-depleted T cells, or PBMCs.

As originally analysed: Amplification with reference gene primers provided the estimates of nucleated cell counts. The table came from immunoSEQ multiplex PCR; TCRdb's copy has only in-frame clones and leaves some out. V, J and clone size derive from that table, while D and trimming were established from the DNA sequence. Here the sample spans 170,000 or so clones, just over 85% being singletons. Germline assignment: CDR1 SGHTS and CDR2 YDEGEE. The junction had 9 bases not matched to a gene; V was cut back by 4 bases and J by 2 bases. The CDR3 contains 16 residues. The receptor was isolated from a man aged 50-59 years with active or convalescent COVID-19. The sequenced sample was peripheral blood. The chain employs TRBV5-8 and TRBJ2-7; 10 bases are a match to TRBD2. The CDR3 sequence: CASSIRTSGSPYEQYF. DNA for the CDR3: TGTGCCAGCAGCATTCGGACTAGCGGCTCACCCTACGAGCAGTACTTC.